The clone carrying this T cell receptor beta chain has at least ten counts. Unmatched junction bases numbered 8, after V lost 2 bases and J lost 0 bases. The CDR3 sequence is 18 residues long. Germline CDR1 reads SGHTA; CDR2 reads FQGNSA. The data derive from a study of T cell repertoires in cytomegalovirus infection. TCRdb ran MiXCR on the reads and lists one entry per CDR3 protein. The sample contains a few hundred thousand distinct CDR3 sequences, approximately 26% of which appear only once. The V call is TRBV7-2, the J call TRBJ2-1; 9 bases align to TRBD2. Specimen: PBMCs. This TCR was recovered from a human donor in good health (CMV status not recorded). Some clones in this sample may be carry-over from other donors' samples. CDR3 sequence: CASSLHPAGGLSYNEQFF. Written as DNA, the CDR3 is TGTGCCAGCAGCTTACATCCAGCGGGAGGACTCTCCTACAATGAGCAGTTCTTC.